This is a list of T cell receptor beta chains from one sample in a study of technical replicates of blood from a handful of donors. Measured with immunoSEQ multiplex PCR; TCRdb has only the in-frame clones, and not every one. The sample holds some 98,000 clones; approximately 96% are singletons and the top ten take 0.23%. Sequenced: T cells isolated from PBMCs. The receptors were sampled from a human donor in good health. The CDR3 runs from the conserved cysteine through the conserved F or W. A D gene is named only where the DNA matches it firmly. A row's size may be missing; if present it is once, few, many or a size class.

>TRBJ2-6|TRBD1|TRBV11-2|-|19
TGTGCCAGCAGCTTAGGGACAGGGGGTTTTAGCTCTGGGGCCAACGTCCTGACTTTC
CASSLGTGGFSSGANVLTF
>TRBJ2-6|-|TRBV28|-|14
TGTGCCAGCAAAGGAGGGCCTGGGGCCAACGTCCTGACTTTC
CASKGGPGANVLTF
>TRBJ2-7|-|TRBV7-5|-|14
TGTGTCAGAAGCTTATTGCGGGGAACCTACGAGCAGTACTTC
CVRSLLRGTYEQYF
>TRBJ2-7|TRBD1|TRBV19|-|15
TGTGCCAGTAGTAAAGGGACAGGCAGCTCCTACGAGCAGTACTTC
CASSKGTGSSYEQYF
>TRBJ1-4|TRBD1|TRBV18|once|14
TGTGCCAGCTCATTGGACAGGGGGCTTGAAAAACTGTTTTTT
CASSLDRGLEKLFF
>TRBJ2-1|-|TRBV27|-|16
TGTGCCAGCAGTCAGGCAACAGGTAGCTCCTACAATGAGCAGTTCTTC
CASSQATGSSYNEQFF
>TRBJ2-2|TRBD2|TRBV12-5|-|17
TGTGCTAGTGGTTTTACTCTAGCGGGGGGAAACACCGGGGAGCTGTTTTTT
CASGFTLAGGNTGELFF
>TRBJ1-4|TRBD1|TRBV6-5|-|14
TGTGCCAGCAGTTACATTACAGGGGATGAAAAACTGTTTTTT
CASSYITGDEKLFF
>TRBJ2-7|TRBD2|TRBV27|-|14
TGTGCCAGCAGTTCCGGGACTAGAATCTACGAGCAGTACTTC
CASSSGTRIYEQYF
>TRBJ2-2|TRBD1|TRBV5-1|-|18
TGCGCCAGCAGCTCATTGGCGATTGACAGGGGGAGTACCGGGGAGCTGTTTTTT
CASSSLAIDRGSTGELFF
>TRBJ1-5|TRBD1|TRBV19|-|13
TGTGCCAGTAGAGTAGACAGGGATCAGCCCCAGCATTTT
CASRVDRDQPQHF
>TRBJ2-7|-|TRBV18|once|14
TGTGCCAGCTCACCACCGGCAGGGACCTACGAGCAGTACTTC
CASSPPAGTYEQYF
>TRBJ1-4|-|TRBV19|-|13
TGTGCCAGTAGTATTTCAGATGCCCCAAAACTGTTTTTT
CASSISDAPKLFF
>TRBJ2-7|TRBD2|TRBV28|-|18
TGTGCCAGCAGTCTACCGCGGGAGAGCTGGGGAATCTCCTACGAGCAGTACTTC
CASSLPRESWGISYEQYF
>TRBJ2-1|TRBD2|TRBV28|-|13
TGTGCCAGCGCCGGGACTAGCGGGGTAACCCAGTTCTTC
CASAGTSGVTQFF
>TRBJ1-5|-|TRBV4-1|-|15
TGCGCCAGCACCCCTAGACAGGTCATTGGCCAGCCCCAGCATTTT
CASTPRQVIGQPQHF
>TRBJ2-1|-|TRBV5-5|-|13
TGTGCCAGCAGCTTTTGGCAACCCAATGAGCAGTTCTTC
CASSFWQPNEQFF
>TRBJ1-1|-|TRBV9|-|17
TGTGCCAGCGCTAGAAACCGATACAATGCCGATAACACTGAAGCTTTCTTT
CASARNRYNADNTEAFF
>TRBJ1-1|-|TRBV19|-|14
TGTGCCAGTAGTATACGGGAGATGAACACTGAAGCTTTCTTT
CASSIREMNTEAFF
>TRBJ1-2|-|TRBV6-1|-|12
TGTGCCGGGAGCATGCAAGGGTATGGCTACACCTTC
CAGSMQGYGYTF
>TRBJ1-1|-|TRBV6-1|-|13
TGTGCCAGCAGTCTCCAGGCTGACACTGAAGCTTTCTTT
CASSLQADTEAFF
>TRBJ1-1|TRBD1|TRBV28|-|13
TGTGCCAGCCGAAGGACAGGGTCAACTGAAGCTTTCTTT
CASRRTGSTEAFF
>TRBJ1-1|-|TRBV11-3|-|12
TGTGCCAGCAGACCCCTCGGGGGGGGCCCTCAATTT
CASRPLGGGPQF
>TRBJ1-2|-|TRBV6-6|-|13
TGTGCCAGCAGTTACAAGGGAACGGGGGGCTACACCTTC
CASSYKGTGGYTF
>TRBJ1-1|TRBD1|TRBV30|once|16
TGTGCCTGGAGTGTATGGGGACAGGGCATTGACACTGAAGCTTTCTTT
CAWSVWGQGIDTEAFF
>TRBJ2-5|-|TRBV4-1|-|14
TGCGCCAGCAGCCCCCTCCCCCGGGATGGGACCCAGTACTTC
CASSPLPRDGTQYF
>TRBJ2-1|TRBD2|TRBV13|-|16
TGTGCCAGCAGCTCGATCCTAGCGGGGGGGTACAATGAGCAGTTCTTC
CASSSILAGGYNEQFF
>TRBJ1-1|-|TRBV14|-|13
TGTGCCATCGCGTCCTTGCTGAACACTGAAGCTTTCTTT
CAIASLLNTEAFF
>TRBJ2-7|-|TRBV28|-|14
TGTGCCAGCAGTTTACTCGCAACAATCTACGAGCAGTACTTC
CASSLLATIYEQYF
>TRBJ2-7|TRBD1|TRBV30|-|14
TGTGCCTGGAGCCGGGACAGGGGATTGTGGGAGCAGTACTTC
CAWSRDRGLWEQYF
>TRBJ2-3|TRBD2|TRBV5-1|-|16
TGCGCCAGCAGCTCGGGACTAGCGGGAGGAGCAGATACGCAGTATTTT
CASSSGLAGGADTQYF
>TRBJ2-7|-|TRBV5-1|once|13
TGCGCCAGCAGCGGTGACAATGCCTACGAGCAGTACTTC
CASSGDNAYEQYF
>TRBJ2-5|-|TRBV5-6|-|15
TGTGCCAGCAGCTTGGATGGCAGGGGTGGGACAACCCAGTACTTC
CASSLDGRGGTTQYF
>TRBJ2-1|-|TRBV9|-|15
TGTGCCAGCAGCGTTGGCTCACGCTCCTACAATGAGCAGTTCTTC
CASSVGSRSYNEQFF
>TRBJ2-1|-|TRBV28|-|14
TGTGCCAGCAGTCCCCGGACTTGGGCTGGTGAGCAGTTCTTC
CASSPRTWAGEQFF
>TRBJ2-3|-|TRBV23-1|-|17
TGCGCCAGCATAAAGCCCCCCAGGGGCCCTAGCACAGATACGCAGTATTTT
CASIKPPRGPSTDTQYF
>TRBJ1-5|-|TRBV6-5|-|14
TGTGCCAGCAGTTCCGGGAATAGCAATCAGCCCCAGCATTTT
CASSSGNSNQPQHF
>TRBJ2-4|-|TRBV10-1|-|15
TGCGCCAGCAGTGAGCCTCGCAGGGCCAAAAACATTCAGTACTTC
CASSEPRRAKNIQYF
>TRBJ2-7|-|TRBV27|-|14
TGTGCCAGCAGTCTCCAAACCAGCTCCTACGAGCAGTACTTC
CASSLQTSSYEQYF
>TRBJ2-5|TRBD2|TRBV9|-|15
TGTGCCAGCAGCCTGGGACTAGCGGGAAAAGAGACCCAGTACTTC
CASSLGLAGKETQYF
>TRBJ1-1|TRBD1|TRBV5-1|-|15
TGCGCCAGCAGCCAGGCCGGGACAGGGGTTACTGAAGCTTTCTTT
CASSQAGTGVTEAFF
>TRBJ1-4|-|TRBV6-5|-|15
TGTGCCAGCAGTTACGCGGGCCCCCCCCTGGAAAAACTGTTTTTT
CASSYAGPPLEKLFF
>TRBJ2-2|-|TRBV5-1|-|15
TGCGCCAGCAGCTTGGGCAGCGCGAACACCGGGGAGCTGTTTTTT
CASSLGSANTGELFF
>TRBJ2-2|TRBD1|TRBV7-2|-|15
TGTGCCAGCAGCAGAACAGGGGCGAACACCGGGGAGCTGTTTTTT
CASSRTGANTGELFF
>TRBJ2-7|-|TRBV6-5|-|14
TGTGCCAGCAGAAAATCAGGGTTCAGCTACGAGCAGTACTTC
CASRKSGFSYEQYF
>TRBJ1-2|-|TRBV20-1|-|11
TGCAGTGCTAGCTCGGTTGGTGGCTACACCTTC
CSASSVGGYTF
>TRBJ1-5|-|TRBV28|-|12
TGTGCCAGCAGTCAGGGGTTCCAGCCCCAGCATTTT
CASSQGFQPQHF
>TRBJ2-2|TRBD1|TRBV11-3|-|14
TGTGCCAGCAGCTTATCAGGGGGCACCGGGGAGCTGTTTTTT
CASSLSGGTGELFF
>TRBJ2-7|TRBD1|TRBV7-6|-|16
TGTGCCAGCAGCCCTAGAGGGACAGGGATGGTAGGGGAGCAGTACTTC
CASSPRGTGMVGEQYF
>TRBJ2-7|TRBD2|TRBV4-1|-|16
TGCGCCAGCAGCCTAAGCCCTAGCGGGTACTCCTACGAGCAGTACTTC
CASSLSPSGYSYEQYF
>TRBJ2-1|TRBD2|TRBV13|-|16
TGTGCCAGCAGCCTCCTAGGCCTAGCGGATTACAATGAGCAGTTCTTC
CASSLLGLADYNEQFF
>TRBJ2-2|-|TRBV7-9|once|14
TGTGCCAGCAGCTTAGATTTACGGGGGGCGAAGCTGTTTTTT
CASSLDLRGAKLFF
>TRBJ1-1|TRBD1|TRBV10-3|-|19
TGTGCCATCAGTGAGTCAAGCCTGGACAGGGGAGCGATGAACACTGAAGCTTTCTTT
CAISESSLDRGAMNTEAFF
>TRBJ2-7|TRBD1|TRBV29-1|-|14
TGCAGCGTTGCTTTTCTGGGACAGGGGCCCCACTATGCCTTC
CSVAFLGQGPHYAF
>TRBJ2-7|-|TRBV11-2|-|15
TGTGCCAGCAGGCCAGGGTTGAGCCCTAGCTACGAGCAGTACTTC
CASRPGLSPSYEQYF
>TRBJ2-2|-|TRBV7-9|once|12
TGTGCCAGCAGCCCTCCGGCCGGGGAGCTGTTTTTT
CASSPPAGELFF